Sequencing of this TCR beta chain was carried out in a study of T cell changes during pregnancy in multiple sclerosis. Using immunoSEQ multiplex PCR, the repertoire was profiled, and TCRdb retains in-frame clones only, with some absent. The data contain some 36,000 clones, approximately 91% of them singletons. This TCR derives from a female donor in good health, enrolled as a control in a pregnancy study. The input for sequencing was peripheral blood, taken in the second trimester of pregnancy.

In DNA, the CDR3 is TGTGCCAGCAGCTTAGGGCTTAAGAAGTCCGTCTCTGGAAACACCATATATTTT. Protein: CASSLGLKKSVSGNTIYF. V gene TRBV7-9 combines with J gene TRBJ1-3; D remains unclear. Looked up from germline, CDR1 is SEHNR and CDR2 is FQNEAQ (reference sequence). The V end lost 1 base, the J end lost 0 bases, and 16 bases lay between the germline ends. The CDR3 contains 18 residues.